This T cell receptor (beta chain) was sequenced for a study of T cell changes during pregnancy in multiple sclerosis. Repertoires were generated with immunoSEQ multiplex PCR, while TCRdb's copy carries only in-frame clones and drops some. The sample contains 75,000 to 95,000 clones, approximately 89% of which appear only once. Germline V lookup: CDR1 SGHTA, CDR2 FQGTGA. V shed 2 bases, J shed 2 bases, and the junction held 7 bases outside the gene matches. CDR3 length: 16 amino acids. The TCR was taken from a female donor with multiple sclerosis, enrolled in a pregnancy study. This specimen consisted of peripheral blood, obtained before pregnancy. V gene TRBV7-3 combines with J gene TRBJ2-7; the match to TRBD1 covers 9 bases. For the CDR3, the DNA is TGTGCCAGCAGCTTAGTGGGACAGGGCCAAGCCTACGAGCAGTACTTC. This encodes CASSLVGQGQAYEQYF.